Presented here are 8 T cell receptor beta chains from one specimen sequenced in a study of PD-1 blockade in mismatch repair-deficient tumors. Some clones are missing from TCRdb's copy, which holds only in-frame ones; the method was immunoSEQ multiplex PCR. The table has tens of thousands of clones, approximately 78% seen once. Sequenced here: peripheral blood, sampled 4 weeks after starting pembrolizumab. The receptor set was obtained from an adult with mismatch repair-deficient cancer.

For the CDR3, the DNA is TGTGCCAGCAGCTCGTCCGGGACACTCTCCTACGAGCAGTACTTC. Residues: CASSSSGTLSYEQYF. This chain connects TRBV5-4 to TRBJ2-7; a weak D match, TRBD1 (6 bases). Trimming took 3 bases from V and 0 from J, leaving 13 bases between them. CDR3 length: 15 residues. Germline values: CDR1 SGHNT, CDR2 YYREEE (reference sequence).

The chain recombines TRBV19 with TRBJ2-6; tentative D call: TRBD2 (6 bases). The germline V gene has CDR1 LNHDA and CDR2 SQIVND (reference sequence). The CDR3 runs to 16 residues. V dropped 3 bases and J dropped 4 bases, with 13 bases sitting between them. DNA for the CDR3: TGTGCCAGTAGTATCCGACGGGAGAACGGGGCCAACGTCCTGACTTTC. It is translated as CASSIRRENGANVLTF.

The genes are TRBV4-2 and TRBJ1-1; no firm D call. This CDR3 spans 14 amino acids. The V end lost 4 bases, the J end lost 0 bases, and 9 bases lay between the germline ends. Germline V gene lookup returns CDR1 LGHNA and CDR2 YNFKEQ. CDR3 in DNA: TGTGCCAGCAGCCTAGGCCGGTTGAACACTGAAGCTTTCTTT. Amino acids: CASSLGRLNTEAFF.

This chain joins TRBV5-1 and TRBJ1-1; the D gene is possibly TRBD1 (5 bases). Trimming left V 0 bases short and J 1 base short, with 10 bases between. Per the germline V gene, CDR1 is SGHRS and CDR2 is YFSETQ. The CDR3 runs 15 residues. CDR3 sequence (DNA): TGCGCCAGCAGCTTGGAGGGGTTTAGGAACACTGAAGCTTTCTTT. It codes for CASSLEGFRNTEAFF.

This chain links TRBV7-9 with TRBJ1-3; D remains ambiguous. CDR3 length: 15 amino acids. V lost 0 bases to trimming and J lost 4 bases, with 10 bases between them. The germline CDR1 and CDR2 sequences are SEHNR and FQNEAQ (reference sequence). The CDR3 bases are TGTGCCAGCAGCTTAGCAGGCCGACCGGGAAACACCATATATTTT. It yields the protein CASSLAGRPGNTIYF.

The gene calls are TRBV6-4 and TRBJ2-1; TRBD2 might be the D (5 bases). Germline CDR1 reads MRHNA; CDR2 reads SNTAGT. V lost 4 bases to trimming and J lost 5 bases, with 12 bases between them. The CDR3 consists of 14 residues. CDR3 coding DNA: TGTGCCAGCAGTGCGAGAGGACTGGACAATGAGCAGTTCTTC. Its translation is CASSARGLDNEQFF.

This clone was seen only a few times. The V and J genes are TRBV5-1 and TRBJ2-7; 11 nucleotides agree with TRBD1. J gave up 2 bases and V 5 bases, and 3 bases lay outside the gene matches. CDR1 SGHRS and CDR2 YFSETQ come from the germline V gene. This CDR3 has 14 residues. CDR3 DNA: TGCGCCAGCAGAGAGGGACAGGGGGCCTACGAGCAGTACTTC. As protein: CASREGQGAYEQYF.

The V gene is TRBV6-1, the J gene TRBJ1-2; D is uncertain. This CDR3 has 18 residues. Germline values: CDR1 MNHNS, CDR2 SASEGT. The V end lost 2 bases, the J end lost 4 bases, and 23 bases lay between the germline ends. CDR3 DNA sequence: TGTGCCAGCAGTGAAACGGGGTGGGCAAGTGGATTGGGCTATGGCTACACCTTC. Protein: CASSETGWASGLGYGYTF.